The rows below give T cell receptor beta chains drawn from one sample of a study of Graves' ophthalmopathy and Graves' hyperthyroidism. A single record per CDR3 protein comes from TCRdb applying MiXCR to the multiplex PCR reads. The sample records a few hundred thousand distinct CDR3 sequences, 35% to 40% being singletons. The sample taken for sequencing was peripheral blood or thyroid tissue (not recorded which). Receptor source: an adult man with Graves' hyperthyroidism. The conserved cysteine and the conserved F or W are not part of the CDR3 here.

>TRBJ2-6|TRBV7-9
ASSLEDREGSGANVLT
>TRBJ2-7|TRBV6-5
ASSFGPFYEQY
>TRBJ1-1|TRBV7-3
ASSQIRDREANTEAF
>TRBJ1-5|TRBV6-6
ASSYSGFSMYSNQPQH
>TRBJ2-7|TRBV29-1
SVVQQGSYEQY
>TRBJ2-2|TRBV6-1
ASTYWGQGNTGELF
>TRBJ1-2|TRBV19
ASSKPTGSYGYT
>TRBJ2-7|TRBV5-6
ASSQADRDISYEQY
>TRBJ2-7|TRBV7-4
ASSFGPGPTFEQY
>TRBJ1-5|TRBV19
ASRPLPVGSNQPQH
>TRBJ1-5|TRBV19
ASRAADEPQH
>TRBJ2-3|TRBV25-1
ASSPSPGTRADTQY
>TRBJ1-5|TRBV19
ASSMWDTNQPQH
>TRBJ1-1|TRBV10-3
AIRIQTNTEAF